This T cell receptor beta chain was retrieved from a study of sequential checkpoint blockade in melanoma. Here immunoSEQ multiplex PCR was the method, and the copy in TCRdb shows in-frame clones only, minus some. The sample records over 10,000 clones, around 70% being singletons. The treatment here: randomized to nivolumab then ipilimumab (arm A) or the reverse (arm B). None of the patients previously received DNA-damaging chemotherapy. From thawed PBMCs, live CD3+CD8+ cells negative for CD19 and CD56 were sorted. This TCR derives from a human donor with melanoma. Sequences were derived from CD8+ T cells sorted from blood (inferred from file names), sampled from a patient given nivolumab and ipilimumab in sequence.

The CDR3 DNA is TGTGCCAGTCGGATCACCCCGGGGAGCAATCAGCCCCAGCATTTT. It specifies CASRITPGSNQPQHF. The chain couples TRBV6-5 to TRBJ1-5; the D is unclear. The CDR3 sequence is 15 residues long. V was pared by 9 bases and J by 1 base, with 16 bases between. Germline-derived CDR1 and CDR2 are MNHEY and SVGAGI.